Listed below are T cell receptor beta chains from one sample, sequenced in a study of shared clonotypes between healthy human individuals. Only in-frame clones appear in the TCRdb table, and some are missing; sequencing was by immunoSEQ multiplex PCR. Altogether some 450,000 clones are present, 60% to 80% being singletons, with the ten largest covering more than 10%. Input material: PBMCs. The receptors come from a woman aged 40 to 50 in good health. Some clones in this sample may be carry-over from other donors' samples. The CDR3 runs from the conserved cysteine through the conserved F or W. The D gene is left open where the match is weak. Clone size appears in some rows only: once, few, many, or a class for an expanded clone.

J: TRBJ2-7; D: -; V: TRBV7-2; size: -; length: 13; CDR3: CASSLAIRYEQYF; DNA: TGTGCCAGCAGCTTAGCGATTCGGTACGAGCAGTACTTC
J: TRBJ2-1; D: TRBD2; V: TRBV5-4; size: -; length: 16; CDR3: CASSFPGLAGTNEQFF; DNA: TGTGCCAGCAGCTTCCCAGGACTAGCGGGGACCAATGAGCAGTTCTTC
J: TRBJ2-7; D: -; V: TRBV28; size: -; length: 13; CDR3: CASRGMWAYEQYF; DNA: TGTGCCAGTAGGGGCATGTGGGCCTACGAGCAGTACTTC
J: TRBJ2-7; D: TRBD2; V: TRBV28; size: once; length: 16; CDR3: CASSRPGLASSYEQYF; DNA: TGTGCCAGCAGTCGCCCGGGACTAGCCTCCTCCTACGAGCAGTACTTC
J: TRBJ1-3; D: TRBD1; V: TRBV4-1; size: -; length: 15; CDR3: CASSQWTGIRNTIYF; DNA: TGCGCCAGCAGCCAATGGACAGGGATAAGAAACACCATATATTTT
J: TRBJ1-5; D: -; V: TRBV21-1; size: -; length: 17; CDR3: CASPKGSGDQGNQPQHF; DNA: TGTGCCAGCCCCAAAGGCAGCGGGGATCAGGGCAATCAGCCCCAGCATTTT
J: TRBJ1-1; D: TRBD1; V: TRBV4-3; size: -; length: 12; CDR3: CASSQRQGRAFF; DNA: TGCGCCAGCAGCCAAAGACAGGGACGAGCTTTCTTT
J: TRBJ2-1; D: TRBD2; V: TRBV27; size: few; length: 16; CDR3: CASSSLTSGRYNEQFF; DNA: TGTGCCAGCAGTTCTCTGACTAGCGGGAGGTACAATGAGCAGTTCTTC
J: TRBJ1-5; D: -; V: TRBV28; size: -; length: 14; CDR3: CASSPQNSNQPQHF; DNA: TGTGCCAGCAGTCCACAGAATAGCAATCAGCCCCAGCATTTT
J: TRBJ2-7; D: TRBD1; V: TRBV7-9; size: many; length: 14; CDR3: CASSPRDRVYEQYF; DNA: TGTGCCAGCAGCCCGAGGGACAGGGTTTACGAGCAGTACTTC